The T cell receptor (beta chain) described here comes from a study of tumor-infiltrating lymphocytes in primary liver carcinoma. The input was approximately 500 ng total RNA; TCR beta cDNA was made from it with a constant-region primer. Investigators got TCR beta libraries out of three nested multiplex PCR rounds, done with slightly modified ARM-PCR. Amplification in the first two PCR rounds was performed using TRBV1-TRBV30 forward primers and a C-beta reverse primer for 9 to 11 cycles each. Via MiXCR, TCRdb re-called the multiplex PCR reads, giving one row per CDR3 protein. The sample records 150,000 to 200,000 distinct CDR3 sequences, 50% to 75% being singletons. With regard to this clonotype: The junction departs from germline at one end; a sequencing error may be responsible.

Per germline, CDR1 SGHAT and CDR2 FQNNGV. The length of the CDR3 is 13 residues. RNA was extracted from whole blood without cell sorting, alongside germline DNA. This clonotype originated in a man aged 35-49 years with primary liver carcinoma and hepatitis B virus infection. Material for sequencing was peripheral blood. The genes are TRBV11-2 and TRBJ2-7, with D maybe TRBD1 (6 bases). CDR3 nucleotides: TGTGCCAGCAACTTACAGGGACATCGCGAACAGTACTTC. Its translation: CASNLQGHREQYF.